This T cell receptor beta chain was sequenced for a study of shared clonotypes between healthy human individuals (dated by TCRdb to 2020 to 2021). At the level of the whole study: The cohort included three men and a couple of women between 18 and 49 years of age. For each donor, three plates each were used for CD4 naive and CD4 memory, two plates were used for CD8 naive, and one plate was used for CD8 memory. To estimate repertoire size and how much clonotypes are shared between individuals, the study performed deep sequencing of blood TCR repertoires from about five healthy adults. Libraries were prepared and TCR repertoires were sequenced by different laboratories using diverse techniques, in order to increase sequencing depth and limit assay-specific biases. Leukapheresis yielded between about 0.85 and 10 billion PBMCs per donor.

Using the deep immunoSEQ assay, multiplex PCR amplified TCR CDR3 regions from genomic DNA. Genomic DNA extracted from each cell subset was distributed evenly over all wells of several immunoSEQ 96-well plates, and each plate served as one replicate. For sorted subsets, each replicate PCR was loaded with 200 to 250 ng genomic DNA, equivalent to 30,000 or so T cell genomes. Purified libraries were quantified with a Qubit 3.0 fluorometer, sized on a Bioanalyzer 2100, and re-quantified with the KAPA Library Quantification kit. Each immunoSEQ 96-well plate was sequenced on its own single-read 150-cycle Illumina NextSeq 550 flow cell. The source study handled its data this way. The immunoSEQ output contained only junctional sequences without quality scores, so filtering could not match that applied to full-length reads. To assign V/J genes and CDR3, sequences were annotated against IMGT germline references using PyIR, a Python wrapper for IgBLAST v1.9. Reads with weak V/J assignments (E-value above 1e-6), missing CDR3, stop codons, out-of-frame junctions, or ambiguous translated residues were removed. V3J clonotypes were defined by identical inferred V gene, J gene, and CDR3 amino acid sequence. Percentage overlap between repertoires was calculated by dividing the number of shared unique clonotypes by the size of the smaller repertoire. Repertoire richness was assessed with RTK rarefaction, the Chao1 estimator, and Recon v2.1 estimates of unobserved clonotypes. Generation probabilities for all TCRbeta clonotypes obtained by the gDNA method from a few donors were computed using OLGA. TCRdb re-hosts the immuneACCESS table, in-frame sequences only. Its copies lack some clones; in the studies checked, an unresolved V gene accounts for under half of them, and the cause for the rest is not known. The V and J calls and clone size are taken from that table; D and trimming were inferred from the DNA. The sample data list over a million clones, and 95% to 97% of these were observed just once. The ten largest make up roughly 1.2% of the sample.

What the authors observed across the whole study: Naive subsets generally had larger estimated clonotype richness than memory subsets. Pairwise subsampling led to the expectation that sequencing depth would affect the degree of clonotype sharing among donors. Compared with non-shared clonotypes, the clonotypes found in all four sorted-subset donors had higher generation probabilities. The genetic and exposure-history diversity represented was limited by the small number of donors. Incomplete sequencing was indicated by rarefaction of sorted-subset datasets, despite the large sequencing depth. Across several donors, around 5.4% of naive CD4, roughly 3.3% of naive CD8, 2% to 2.5% of memory CD4, and roughly 0.41% of memory CD8 clonotypes were shared. Sampling was restricted to blood, and TCR repertoires in tissue are likely to differ from TCR repertoires in blood.

Healthy HIV-negative adults with no recently reported acute infections or vaccinations were included as donors. All donors were Caucasian adults living in Nashville, Tennessee, USA. CD4+ T cells were enriched through magnetic negative selection, after which naive cells were positively selected on CD45RA and the remaining negative fraction served as the memory subset. Blood was obtained by leukapheresis, after which PBMCs were separated by Ficoll-Histopaque density gradient centrifugation and cryopreserved in liquid nitrogen vapor phase. Purity and quantity of every magnetically sorted T cell population were checked by analytical flow cytometry. From each sorted fraction, genomic DNA was isolated and quantified by UV absorbance on a Nanodrop 2000c. Per the germline V gene, SNHLY is the CDR1 and FYNNEI is the CDR2. The CDR3 runs 13 residues from the cysteine to the phenylalanine. The entry retains the CDR3 DNA only, 39 bases that are in frame from base 1. The junction carries 15 bases between V and J, which are trimmed by 5 bases and 10 bases respectively.

Turning to this clone: There is no known antigen for this receptor. No much larger clone exists at a distance of one base, and base qualities are not known.

This TCR was sampled from a man in his thirties or forties in good health. Source material: naive CD4+ T cells sorted from blood. The sample's cell subset or site label, in plain terms: CD45RA+ positively selected. The rearranged chain carries TRBV2 and TRBJ2-1; the D gene could be either TRBD1 or TRBD2, each agreeing at 5 bases. The DNA is as follows: TGTGCCAGCAGTCTTGAGGGTAAGGGGGAGCAGTTCTTC. Translated, this is CASSLEGKGEQFF.